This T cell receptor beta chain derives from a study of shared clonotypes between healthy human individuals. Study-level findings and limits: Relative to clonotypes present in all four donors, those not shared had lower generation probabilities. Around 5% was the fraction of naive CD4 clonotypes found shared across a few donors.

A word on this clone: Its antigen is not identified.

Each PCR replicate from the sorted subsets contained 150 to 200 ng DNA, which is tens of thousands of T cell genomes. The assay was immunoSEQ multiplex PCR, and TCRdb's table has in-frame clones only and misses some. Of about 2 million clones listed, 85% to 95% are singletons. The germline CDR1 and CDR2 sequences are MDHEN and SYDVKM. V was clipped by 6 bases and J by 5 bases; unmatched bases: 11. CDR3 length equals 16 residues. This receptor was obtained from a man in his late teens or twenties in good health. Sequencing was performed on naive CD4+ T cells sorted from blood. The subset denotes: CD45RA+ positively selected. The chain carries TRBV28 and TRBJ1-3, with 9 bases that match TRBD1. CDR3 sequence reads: CASSTLGTGFRNTIYF. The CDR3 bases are TGTGCCAGCAGCACCCTAGGGACAGGGTTTAGAAACACCATATATTTT.